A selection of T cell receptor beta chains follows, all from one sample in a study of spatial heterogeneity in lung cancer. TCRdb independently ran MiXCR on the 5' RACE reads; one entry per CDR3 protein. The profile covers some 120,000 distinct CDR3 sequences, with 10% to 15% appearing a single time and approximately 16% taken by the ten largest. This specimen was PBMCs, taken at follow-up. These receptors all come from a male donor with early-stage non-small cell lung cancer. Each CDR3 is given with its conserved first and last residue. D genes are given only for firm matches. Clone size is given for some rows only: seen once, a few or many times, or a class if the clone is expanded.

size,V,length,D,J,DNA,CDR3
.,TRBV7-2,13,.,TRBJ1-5,TGTGCCAGCAGCTTAGATGGGGGCCCAGCCCGGCATTTT,CASSLDGGPARHF
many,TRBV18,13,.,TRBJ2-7,TGTGCCAGCTCACCGCCTCAGGGGCGCGAGCAGTACTTC,CASSPPQGREQYF
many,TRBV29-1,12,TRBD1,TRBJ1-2,TGCAGCGTCGGACAGGGGACTTATGGCTACACCTTC,CSVGQGTYGYTF
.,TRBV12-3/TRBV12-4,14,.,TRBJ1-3,TGTGCCAGCAGTTTTGCGGACTCTGGAAACACCATATATTTT,CASSFADSGNTIYF
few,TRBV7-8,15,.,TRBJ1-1,TGTGCCAGCAGCTTAGTCAGTATGGGGGGCACTGAAGCTTTCTTT,CASSLVSMGGTEAFF
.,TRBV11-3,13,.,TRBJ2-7,TGTGCCAGCAGCTTACCAGGGAGGTACGAGCAGTACTTC,CASSLPGRYEQYF
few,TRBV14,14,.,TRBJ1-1,TGTGCCGAGATGCCCAAAGACCTGAACACTGAAGCTTTCTTT,CAEMPKDLNTEAFF
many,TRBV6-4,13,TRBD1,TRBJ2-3,TGTGCCAGTCCGGGACAGCGCACAGATACGCAGTATTTT,CASPGQRTDTQYF
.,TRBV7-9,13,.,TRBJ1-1,TGTGCCAGCAGCAACGAAGGGAACACTGAAGCTTTCTTT,CASSNEGNTEAFF
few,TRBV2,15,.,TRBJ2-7,TGTGCCAGCAGTGAAGCGCGCGAATTTTCCTACGAGCAGTACTTC,CASSEAREFSYEQYF
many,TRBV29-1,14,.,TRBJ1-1,TGCAGCGTTGACACGGGACAACAGAACACTGAAGCTTTCTTT,CSVDTGQQNTEAFF
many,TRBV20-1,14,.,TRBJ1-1,TGCAGTGCTCCCGCCCAGGGCTTCCCGGGTGAAGCTTTCTTT,CSAPAQGFPGEAFF
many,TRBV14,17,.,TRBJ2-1,TGTGCCAGCAGCCTGAGGTCCCCACGGCGATCGTCTGATGAGCAGTTCTTC,CASSLRSPRRSSDEQFF
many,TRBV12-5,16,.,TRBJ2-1,TGTGCTAGTGGTTTGCTCGGGACCCTGGGAAACAATGAGCAGTTCTTC,CASGLLGTLGNNEQFF
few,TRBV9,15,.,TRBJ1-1,TGTGCCAGCAGCGGCCCCGGACAGCAGAACACTGAAGCTTTCTTT,CASSGPGQQNTEAFF
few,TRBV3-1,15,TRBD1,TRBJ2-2,TGTGCCAGCAGCCTAACAGGGGGCAGTACCGGGGAGCTGTTTTTT,CASSLTGGSTGELFF
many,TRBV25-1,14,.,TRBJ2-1,TGTGCCAGCAGTGGAGGGGGGTCCTACAATGAGCAGTTCTTC,CASSGGGSYNEQFF
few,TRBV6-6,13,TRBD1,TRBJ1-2,TGTGCCAGCAGTAACCGGGACAGCTATGGCTACACCTTC,CASSNRDSYGYTF
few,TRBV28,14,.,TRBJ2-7,TGTGCCAGCAGTTTTCTAGGTTTGACCTACGAGCAGTACTTC,CASSFLGLTYEQYF
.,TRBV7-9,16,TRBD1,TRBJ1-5,TGTGCCAGCAGCCCGACGACAGGGCCCGGCAATCAGCCCCAGCATTTT,CASSPTTGPGNQPQHF
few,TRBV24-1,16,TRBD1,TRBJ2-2,TGTGCCACCTTCTCCCCGCAGGGGGCCAACACCGGGGAGCTGTTTTTT,CATFSPQGANTGELFF
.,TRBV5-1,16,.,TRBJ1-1,TGCGCCAGCAGCTTGGCCCTTCAGGGCATGAACACTGAAGCTTTCTTT,CASSLALQGMNTEAFF
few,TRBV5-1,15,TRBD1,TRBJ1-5,TGCGCCAGCAGCACGGGGACAGGGAGCAATCAGCCCCAGCATTTT,CASSTGTGSNQPQHF
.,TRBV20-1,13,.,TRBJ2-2,TGCAGTGCTAGTTTTATGGGGACCGGGGAGCTGTTTTTT,CSASFMGTGELFF
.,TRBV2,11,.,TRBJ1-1,TGTGCCAGCGACTCCCAGGGGTTGGCTTTCTTT,CASDSQGLAFF
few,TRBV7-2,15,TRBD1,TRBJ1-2,TGTGCCAGCAGCCCCAGAGTTAGGGGGCCTCATGGCTACACCTTC,CASSPRVRGPHGYTF
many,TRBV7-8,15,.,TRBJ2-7,TGTGCCAGCAGCTTAGAGGCAGCCGTCGGCTACGAGCAGTACTTC,CASSLEAAVGYEQYF
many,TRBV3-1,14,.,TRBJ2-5,TGTGCCAGCAGCCTCAGGACGGACCAAGAGACCCAGTACTTC,CASSLRTDQETQYF
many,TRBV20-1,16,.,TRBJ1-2,TGCAGTGCTAGAACAGGGAACATATTAAATAACTATGGCTACACCTTC,CSARTGNILNNYGYTF
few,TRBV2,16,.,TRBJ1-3,TGTGCCAGCACCCAAGGGAGGGGTAGAGATGGAAACACCATATATTTT,CASTQGRGRDGNTIYF
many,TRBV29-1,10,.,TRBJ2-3,TGCAGCGTTAGGAGGGGTACGCAGTATTTT,CSVRRGTQYF
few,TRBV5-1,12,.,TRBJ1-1,TGCGCCAGCAGCTTTGGGGGAGGTGAAGCTTTCTTT,CASSFGGGEAFF
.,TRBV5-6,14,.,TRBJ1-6,TGTGCCAGCAGCTCCGGACAGCTCACATCACCCCTCCACTTT,CASSSGQLTSPLHF
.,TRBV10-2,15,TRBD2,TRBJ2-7,TGCGCCAGCACCGAGGGAGCGGGGGAACTCTACGAGCAGTACTTC,CASTEGAGELYEQYF
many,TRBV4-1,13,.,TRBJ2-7,TGCGCCAGCAGCCACCAGGTCACCGACGAGCAGTACTTC,CASSHQVTDEQYF
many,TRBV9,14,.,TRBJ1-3,TGTGCCAGCAGCTTTCGTCTAGCCGGCAGCACCATATATTTT,CASSFRLAGSTIYF
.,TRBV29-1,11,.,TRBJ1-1,TGCAGCGGAAGAGGTGGCACTGAAGCTTTCTTT,CSGRGGTEAFF
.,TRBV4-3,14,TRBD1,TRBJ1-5,TGCGCCAGCAGCCAAGGGACAGGGATCGGGCCCCAGCATTTT,CASSQGTGIGPQHF
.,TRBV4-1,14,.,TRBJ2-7,TGCGCCAGCAGCCAAGATATAACCTCGGTGGAGCAGTACTTC,CASSQDITSVEQYF
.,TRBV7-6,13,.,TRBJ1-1,TGTGCCAGCAGCTTTGGTACAGCCAAAGACGCTTTCTTT,CASSFGTAKDAFF
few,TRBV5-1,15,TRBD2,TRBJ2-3,TGCGCCAGCAGCTTGGACAGCGGGGGGGCCGATACGCAGTATTTT,CASSLDSGGADTQYF
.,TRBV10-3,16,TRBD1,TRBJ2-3,TGTGCCATCAGTGAGTCCACGGACAGGGCAGTAGATACGCAGTATTTT,CAISESTDRAVDTQYF
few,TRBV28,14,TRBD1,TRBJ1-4,TGTGCCAGCAGCCTTAACAGGGGTGGTGAAAAACTGTTTTTT,CASSLNRGGEKLFF
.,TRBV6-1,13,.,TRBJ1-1,TGTGCCAGCAGTGAAGCTAGGAGTACTGAAGCTTTCTTT,CASSEARSTEAFF
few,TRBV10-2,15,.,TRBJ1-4,TGCGCCAGCACCGAAAGGGACACCCGTGAAGAAAAACTGTTTTTT,CASTERDTREEKLFF
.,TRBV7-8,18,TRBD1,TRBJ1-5,TGTGCCAGCAGCTTGGGGGGACAGGGGGCCCTTAGCAATCAGCCCCAGCATTTT,CASSLGGQGALSNQPQHF
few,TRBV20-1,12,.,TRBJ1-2,TGCAGTGTTCCGTCCAGGGGTTTTGGCTACACCTTC,CSVPSRGFGYTF
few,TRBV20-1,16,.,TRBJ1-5,TGCAGTGCTAGGGGCGGACAGACTGATAGCAATCAGCCCCAGCATTTT,CSARGGQTDSNQPQHF
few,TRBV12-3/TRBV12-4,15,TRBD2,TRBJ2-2,TGTGCCAGCAGCCCCCGGGGGGTCGGGACCGGGGAGCTGTTTTTT,CASSPRGVGTGELFF
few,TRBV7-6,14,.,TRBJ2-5,TGTGCCAGCAGCTTAGCATACGGGGGAGAGACCCAGTACTTC,CASSLAYGGETQYF
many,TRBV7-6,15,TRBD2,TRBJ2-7,TGTGCCAGCAGCTTAGAAGCTAGCGGGGCCTACGAGCAGTACTTC,CASSLEASGAYEQYF
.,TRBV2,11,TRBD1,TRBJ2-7,TGTGCCAGCAGATCAGGGGGACAGCAGTACTTC,CASRSGGQQYF
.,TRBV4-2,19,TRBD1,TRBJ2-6,TGTGCCAGCAGCCAAGATCTAGGGACAGGGGGCACTGGGGCCAACGTCCTGACTTTC,CASSQDLGTGGTGANVLTF
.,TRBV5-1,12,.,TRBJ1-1,TGCGCCAGACGACAGTTGAACACTGAAGCTTTCTTT,CARRQLNTEAFF
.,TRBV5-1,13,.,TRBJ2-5,TGCGCCAGCAGCTTGGCCGCCGGGGAGACCCAGTACTTC,CASSLAAGETQYF
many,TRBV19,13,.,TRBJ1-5,TGTGCCAGTAGTGACACCATCAATCAGCCCCAGCATTTT,CASSDTINQPQHF
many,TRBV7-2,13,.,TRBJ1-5,TGTGCCAGCAGCGCAAACCAGGGTCAGCCCCAGCATTTT,CASSANQGQPQHF
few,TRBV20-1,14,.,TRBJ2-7,TGCAGTGCTAGAGCCCTACAGGGAGTCTACGAGCAGTACTTC,CSARALQGVYEQYF